These 10 T cell receptor delta chains were all obtained from the same sample, sequenced in a study of gamma-delta chains in newborns, infants, children. TCRdb redid clone calling on the reads using CATT. Of about 8,500 delta-chain clones in the sample, approximately 3.1% were seen once. The sequencing sample was made of blood. Every receptor here comes from a child who was a newborn, infant or young child, either healthy, febrile or measles-vaccinated (not recorded which).

Comment on this clone: TCRdb's protein, taken from a much larger clone, differs from this DNA's translation at residue 5, likely owing to a read error; the protein displayed comes from the DNA. The chain employs TRDV2 and TRDJ1; 13 bases are a match to TRDD3. The CDR3 runs 17 residues. Germline V gives CDR1 GEAIGNYY, CDR2 EKD. V lost 3 bases to trimming and J lost 0 bases; unmatched junction nucleotides: 6. The CDR3 here is CACDPLLGDTDTDKLIF. The CDR3 DNA reads TGTGCCTGTGACCCCCTACTGGGGGATACGGACACCGATAAACTCATCTTT.

This clone was observed a handful of times. The protein held in TCRdb is that of a much larger clone and does not match this DNA's translation at residue 10, likely because of a read error; the protein shown is translated from the DNA. The same CDR3 also results from other DNA sequences found in this sample. The chain combines TRDV2 with TRDJ3, with 8 positions matching TRDD3. Trimming took 2 bases from V and 2 from J; bases not matched to a gene: 7. From germline, CDR1 is GEAIGNYY and CDR2 EKD. This CDR3 contains 18 residues. The DNA of the CDR3 is TGTGCCTGTGACATACTGGGGGTAAGCCCCTGGGACACCCGACAGATGTTTTTC. Translating it yields CACDILGVSPWDTRQMFF.

This clone showed up just a few times. The rearrangement uses TRDV2 and TRDJ1, with TRDD3 matching over 9 bases. The CDR3 covers 19 residues. CDR1 is GEAIGNYY and CDR2 is EKD in the germline V gene. The ends lost 2 bases at V and 2 bases at J; junction bases unmatched: 17. The CDR3 here is CACDKAFYWGRPATDKLIF. The CDR3 DNA reads TGTGCCTGTGACAAAGCCTTTTACTGGGGGAGACCGGCAACCGATAAACTCATCTTT.

There are a few counts of this clone. TCRdb's entry gives the protein of a much larger clone, which mismatches this DNA's translation at residue 7, likely from a read error; the protein reported here is translated from the DNA. The chain couples TRDV2 to TRDJ1; weak D call: TRDD3 (5 bases). Trimming took 1 base from V and 4 from J, leaving 9 bases between them. The CDR3 extends over 13 amino acids. Germline V gene lookup returns CDR1 GEAIGNYY and CDR2 EKD. DNA of the CDR3: TGTGCCTGTGACACTGGGGAATACGATAAACTCATCTTT. This translates into CACDTGEYDKLIF.

V and J are TRDV2 and TRDJ2; 12 nucleotides match TRDD3. The length of the CDR3 is 17 residues. Germline CDR1 reads GEAIGNYY; CDR2 reads EKD. V lost 1 base and J lost 0; bases outside the gene matches: 2. The CDR3 protein is CACDTLGDTPLTAQLFF. CDR3 DNA: TGTGCCTGTGACACTCTGGGGGATACGCCTTTGACAGCACAACTCTTCTTT.

About this clone: One base away lies a much larger clone, so this may be a sequencing read error. Different DNA sequences within this sample yield the same CDR3. The chain uses TRDV2 and TRDJ1; 8 positions agree with TRDD3. Germline lookup yields CDR1 GEAIGNYY and CDR2 EKD. The CDR3 has 15 residues. For the CDR3, the DNA is TGTGCCTGTGACAAACTGGGGGCGTACACCGACAAACTCATCTTT. Translating gives CACDKLGAYTDKLIF.

The sample holds a few counts of this clone. TCRdb's protein does not match the DNA translation at residue 4; the protein provided is translated from the DNA. V gene TRDV2 combines with J gene TRDJ3, with 8 bases fitting TRDD3. From germline, CDR1 is GEAIGNYY and CDR2 EKD. The CDR3 length is 16 residues. After removal of 5 bases from V and 9 bases from J, the junction contained 11 bases not matched to a gene. CDR3 nucleotide sequence: TGTGCCTGTGGCGTACTGGGGGGCCGTGGCACCCGACAGATGTTTTTC. Encoded protein: CACGVLGGRGTRQMFF.

Comment on this clone: The translation of this DNA and the TCRdb protein of a much larger clone differ at residue 16, probably owing to a read error; the protein shown here is translated from the DNA. The V and J genes are TRDV2 and TRDJ3, with 7 positions matching TRDD3. Germline V gene lookup returns CDR1 GEAIGNYY and CDR2 EKD. This CDR3 has 18 amino acids. The DNA for the CDR3 is TGTGCCTGTGACACCTGGGGGACGAGCTCCTGGGACACCCGACAGACGTTTTTC. This codes for CACDTWGTSSWDTRQTFF.

A word on this clone: A far larger clone is off by one base, so a read error is likely. Additional DNA sequences in this sample encode the identical CDR3. The chain employs TRDV2 and TRDJ2, with D maybe TRDD3 (6 bases). The CDR3 has 16 amino acids. The germline V gene encodes CDR1 GEAIGNYY and CDR2 EKD. The V and J ends lost 2 bases and 5 bases respectively, with 17 bases between them. CDR3 residues: CACDNVGGYGTAQLFF. The DNA of the CDR3 is TGTGCCTGTGACAACGTGGGGGGGTACGGAACAGCACAACTCTTCTTT.

V gene TRDV2 combines with J gene TRDJ3; a possible D gene is TRDD3 (5 bases). The CDR3 totals 19 residues. Germline V gives CDR1 GEAIGNYY, CDR2 EKD. Trimming removed 1 base at V and 0 bases at J, with 15 bases between. The CDR3 spells CACDTLYTQSSWDTRQMFF. As DNA, the CDR3 is TGTGCCTGTGACACGTTATATACGCAAAGCTCCTGGGACACCCGACAGATGTTTTTC.